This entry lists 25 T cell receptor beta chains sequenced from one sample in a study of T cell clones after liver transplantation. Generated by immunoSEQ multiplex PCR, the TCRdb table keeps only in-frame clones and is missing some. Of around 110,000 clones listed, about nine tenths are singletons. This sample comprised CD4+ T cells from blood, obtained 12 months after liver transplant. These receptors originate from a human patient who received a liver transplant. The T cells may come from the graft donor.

CDR3 bases: TGTGCCAGCAGCGTAGAGCCTAGCATGGGCTACGAGCAGTACTTC. It codes for CASSVEPSMGYEQYF. The chain carries TRBV9 and TRBJ2-7, with D possibly TRBD2 on 5 matching bases. There are 15 residues in the CDR3. V lost 0 bases and J lost 3, with 13 bases in between. The V gene's germline CDR1 is SGDLS and CDR2 YYNGEE.

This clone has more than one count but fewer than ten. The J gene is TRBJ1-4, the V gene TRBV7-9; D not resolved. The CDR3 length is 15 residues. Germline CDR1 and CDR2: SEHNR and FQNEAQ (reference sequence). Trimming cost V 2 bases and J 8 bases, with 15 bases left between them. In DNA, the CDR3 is TGTGCCAGCAGCTTAACGGCGGCGGGTCGGGAAAAACTGTTTTTT. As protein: CASSLTAAGREKLFF.

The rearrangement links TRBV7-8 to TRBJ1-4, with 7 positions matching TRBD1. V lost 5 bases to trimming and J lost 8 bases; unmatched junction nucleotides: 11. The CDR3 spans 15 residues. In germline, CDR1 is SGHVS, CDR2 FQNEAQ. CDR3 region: CASSQWDRLREKLFF. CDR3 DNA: TGTGCCAGCAGCCAATGGGACAGACTAAGAGAAAAACTGTTTTTT.

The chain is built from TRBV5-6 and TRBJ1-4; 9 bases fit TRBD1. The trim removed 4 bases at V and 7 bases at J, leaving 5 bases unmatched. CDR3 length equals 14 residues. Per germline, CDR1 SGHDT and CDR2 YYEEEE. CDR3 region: CASSRGTGPEKLFF. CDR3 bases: TGTGCCAGCAGCCGCGGGACAGGGCCTGAAAAACTGTTTTTT.

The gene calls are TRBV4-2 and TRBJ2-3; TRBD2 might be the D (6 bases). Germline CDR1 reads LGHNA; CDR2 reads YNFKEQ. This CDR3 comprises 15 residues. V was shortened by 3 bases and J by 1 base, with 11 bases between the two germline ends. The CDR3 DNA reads TGTGCCAGCAGCCAGCAGCAGCGGGGCACAGATACGCAGTATTTT. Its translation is CASSQQQRGTDTQYF.

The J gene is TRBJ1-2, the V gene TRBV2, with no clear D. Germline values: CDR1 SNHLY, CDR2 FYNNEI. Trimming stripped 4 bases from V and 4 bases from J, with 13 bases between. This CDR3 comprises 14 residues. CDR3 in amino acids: CASSVPEELYGYTF. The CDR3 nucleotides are TGTGCCAGCAGTGTTCCGGAGGAACTCTATGGCTACACCTTC. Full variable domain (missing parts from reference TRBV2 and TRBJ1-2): EPEVTQTPSHQVTQMGQEVILRCVPISNHLYFYWYRQILGQKVEFLVSFYNNEISEKSEIFDDQFSVERPDGSNFTLKIRSTKLEDSAMYFCASSVPEELYGYTFGSGTRLTVV.

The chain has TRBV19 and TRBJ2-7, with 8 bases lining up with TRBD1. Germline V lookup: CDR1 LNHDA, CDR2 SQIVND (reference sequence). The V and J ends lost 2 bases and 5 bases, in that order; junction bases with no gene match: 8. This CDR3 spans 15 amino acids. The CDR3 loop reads CASSIFVSGGDEQYF. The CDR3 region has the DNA TGTGCCAGTAGTATATTTGTGTCAGGGGGCGACGAGCAGTACTTC.

The CDR3 nucleotides are TGTGCCAGCACCGACTTAAGGGACAGTGGACTGTTTTTT. The encoded protein is CASTDLRDSGLFF. J is TRBJ2-2 and V is TRBV2; TRBD1 aligns across 7 bases. This CDR3 region has 13 residues. The J segment lost 14 bases and the V segment lost 7 bases, leaving 13 bases of the junction unmatched. Looked up from germline, CDR1 is SNHLY and CDR2 is FYNNEI. The whole variable domain, filled in from reference TRBV2 and TRBJ2-2, reads EPEVTQTPSHQVTQMGQEVILRCVPISNHLYFYWYRQILGQKVEFLVSFYNNEISEKSEIFDDQFSVERPDGSNFTLKIRSTKLEDSAMYFCASTDLRDSGLFFGEGSRLTVL.

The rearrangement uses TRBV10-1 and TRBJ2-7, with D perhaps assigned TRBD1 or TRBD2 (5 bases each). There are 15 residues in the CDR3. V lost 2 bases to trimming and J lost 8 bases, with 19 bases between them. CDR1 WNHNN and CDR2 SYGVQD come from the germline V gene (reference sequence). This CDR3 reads CASSEAGTDIRKQYF. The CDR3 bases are TGCGCCAGCAGTGAGGCCGGGACCGATATACGCAAGCAGTACTTC.

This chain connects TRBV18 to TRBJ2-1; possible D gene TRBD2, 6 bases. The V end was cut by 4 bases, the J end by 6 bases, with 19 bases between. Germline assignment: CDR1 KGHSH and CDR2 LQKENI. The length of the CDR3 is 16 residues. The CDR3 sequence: CASSRSVAGTSNEQFF. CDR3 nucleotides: TGTGCCAGCTCACGTTCAGTTGCGGGGACGTCCAATGAGCAGTTCTTC.

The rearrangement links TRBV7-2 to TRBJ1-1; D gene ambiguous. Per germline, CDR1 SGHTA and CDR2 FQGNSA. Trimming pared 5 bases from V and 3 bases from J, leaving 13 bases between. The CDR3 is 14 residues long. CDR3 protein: CASSRRAQDTEAFF. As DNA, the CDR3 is TGTGCCAGCAGCCGACGGGCCCAGGACACTGAAGCTTTCTTT.

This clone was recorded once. The CDR3 DNA is TGCGCCAGCAGCTTGGGGACTAGCCTCACAGATACGCAGTATTTT. Residues: CASSLGTSLTDTQYF. The chain links TRBV5-1 to TRBJ2-3; 8 bases line up with TRBD2. This CDR3 is built from 15 residues. Germline lookup yields CDR1 SGHRS and CDR2 YFSETQ. J lost 2 bases, V lost 0 bases, and 2 bases had no gene match.

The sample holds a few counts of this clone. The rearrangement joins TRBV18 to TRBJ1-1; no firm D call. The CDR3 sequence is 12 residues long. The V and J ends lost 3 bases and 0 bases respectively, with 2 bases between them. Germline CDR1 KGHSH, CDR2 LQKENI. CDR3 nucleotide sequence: TGTGCCAGCTCACCCCTGAACACTGAAGCTTTCTTT. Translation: CASSPLNTEAFF.

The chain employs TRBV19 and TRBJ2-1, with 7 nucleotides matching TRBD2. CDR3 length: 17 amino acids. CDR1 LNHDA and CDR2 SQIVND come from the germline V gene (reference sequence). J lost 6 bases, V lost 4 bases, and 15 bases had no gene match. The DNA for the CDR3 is TGTGCCAGTAGTACACGACTTGGGGGAGGGCGGGGCAATGAGCAGTTCTTC. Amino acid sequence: CASSTRLGGGRGNEQFF.

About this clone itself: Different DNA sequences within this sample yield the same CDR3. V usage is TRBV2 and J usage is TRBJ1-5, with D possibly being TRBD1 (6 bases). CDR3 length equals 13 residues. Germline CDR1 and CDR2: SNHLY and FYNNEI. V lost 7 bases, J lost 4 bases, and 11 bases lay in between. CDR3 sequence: CASKRDNNQPQHF. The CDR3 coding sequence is TGTGCCAGCAAAAGGGACAATAATCAGCCCCAGCATTTT. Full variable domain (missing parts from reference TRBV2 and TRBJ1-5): EPEVTQTPSHQVTQMGQEVILRCVPISNHLYFYWYRQILGQKVEFLVSFYNNEISEKSEIFDDQFSVERPDGSNFTLKIRSTKLEDSAMYFCASKRDNNQPQHFGDGTRLSIL.

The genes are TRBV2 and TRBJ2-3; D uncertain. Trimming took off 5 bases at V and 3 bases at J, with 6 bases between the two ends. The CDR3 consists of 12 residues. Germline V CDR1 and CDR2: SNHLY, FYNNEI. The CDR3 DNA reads TGTGCCAGCAGTAGGTCGACAGATACGCAGTATTTT. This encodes CASSRSTDTQYF.

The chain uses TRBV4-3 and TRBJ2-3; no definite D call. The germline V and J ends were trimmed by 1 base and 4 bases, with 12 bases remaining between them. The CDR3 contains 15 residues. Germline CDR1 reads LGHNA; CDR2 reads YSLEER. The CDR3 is CASSQVVRLADTQYF. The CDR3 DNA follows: TGCGCCAGCAGCCAAGTCGTCAGGTTGGCAGATACGCAGTATTTT.

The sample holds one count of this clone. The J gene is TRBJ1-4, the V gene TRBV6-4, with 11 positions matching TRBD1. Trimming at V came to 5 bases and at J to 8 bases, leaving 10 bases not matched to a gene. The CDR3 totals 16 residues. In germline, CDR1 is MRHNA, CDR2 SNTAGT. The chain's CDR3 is CASSTPRDRGWEKLFF. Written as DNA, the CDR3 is TGTGCCAGCAGTACACCCAGGGACAGGGGGTGGGAAAAACTGTTTTTT.

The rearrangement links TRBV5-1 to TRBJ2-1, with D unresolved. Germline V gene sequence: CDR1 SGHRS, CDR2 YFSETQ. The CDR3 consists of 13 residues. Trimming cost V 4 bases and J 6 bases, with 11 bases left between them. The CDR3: CASSPSGTNEQFF. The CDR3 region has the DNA TGCGCCAGCAGCCCTAGTGGTACCAATGAGCAGTTCTTC.

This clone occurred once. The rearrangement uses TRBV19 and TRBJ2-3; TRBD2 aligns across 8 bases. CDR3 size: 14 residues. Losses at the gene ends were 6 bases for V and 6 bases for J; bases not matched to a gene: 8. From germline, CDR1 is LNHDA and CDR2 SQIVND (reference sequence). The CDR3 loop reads CASREAGVVDTQYF. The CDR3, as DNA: TGTGCCAGTAGAGAAGCGGGAGTTGTGGATACGCAGTATTTT.

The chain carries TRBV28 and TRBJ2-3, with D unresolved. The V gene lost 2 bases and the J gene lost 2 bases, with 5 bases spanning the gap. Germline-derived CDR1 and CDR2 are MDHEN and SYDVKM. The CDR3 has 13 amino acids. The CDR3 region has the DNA TGTGCCAGCAGTTTAACTGACACAGATACGCAGTATTTT. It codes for CASSLTDTDTQYF.

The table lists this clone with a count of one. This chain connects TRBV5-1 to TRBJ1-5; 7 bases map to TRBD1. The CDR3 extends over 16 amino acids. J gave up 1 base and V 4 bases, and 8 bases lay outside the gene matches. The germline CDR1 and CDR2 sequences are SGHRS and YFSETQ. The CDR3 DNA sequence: TGCGCCAGCAGCCCCGGCCAGGGGGGAAGCAATCAGCCCCAGCATTTT. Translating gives CASSPGQGGSNQPQHF.

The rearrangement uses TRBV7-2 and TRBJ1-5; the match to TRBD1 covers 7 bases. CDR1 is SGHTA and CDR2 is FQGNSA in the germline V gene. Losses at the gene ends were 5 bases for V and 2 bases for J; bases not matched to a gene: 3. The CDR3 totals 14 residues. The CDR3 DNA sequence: TGTGCCAGCAGCAGAACAGGGGGCAATCAGCCCCAGCATTTT. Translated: CASSRTGGNQPQHF.

CDR3 protein: CASSYQGSGELFF. CDR3 coding DNA: TGTGCCAGCAGCTACCAGGGGTCCGGGGAGCTGTTTTTT. This sequence joins TRBV6-5 and TRBJ2-2, with TRBD1 as a possible D gene (6 bases). Germline V gene sequence: CDR1 MNHEY, CDR2 SVGAGI. The CDR3 sequence is 13 residues long. Trimming shortened V by 6 bases and J by 6 bases, and 11 bases separated the two germline ends.

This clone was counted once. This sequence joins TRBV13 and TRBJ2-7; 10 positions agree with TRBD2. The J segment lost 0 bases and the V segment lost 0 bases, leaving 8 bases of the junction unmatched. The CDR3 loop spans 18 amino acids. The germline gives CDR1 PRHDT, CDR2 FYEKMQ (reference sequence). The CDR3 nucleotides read TGTGCCAGCAGCTTAGGCCTCCAACTAGCGGGGACCTCCTACGAGCAGTACTTC. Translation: CASSLGLQLAGTSYEQYF.